A single sample is the source of the 28 T cell receptor beta chains below, sequenced in a study of cytomegalovirus exposure and HLA in healthy donors. TCRdb keeps only in-frame clones here, not all; method: immunoSEQ multiplex PCR. The table has tens of thousands of clones, around 94% seen once. Sequencing used PBMCs. Receptors were obtained from a woman aged 18-29 years in good health and CMV-seropositive.

In its sample, this clone was seen once. V and J are TRBV30 and TRBJ2-1; a weak D match, TRBD2 (5 bases). Trimming took 6 bases from V and 4 from J, leaving 19 bases between them. CDR1 and CDR2 from the germline V gene are GTSNPN and SVGIG (reference sequence). The CDR3 has 15 amino acids. The CDR3 region is CACGRARRAYNEQFF. CDR3 nucleotide sequence: TGTGCCTGCGGTCGGGCTAGGCGGGCATACAATGAGCAGTTCTTC.

The rearrangement links TRBV11-2 to TRBJ1-1, with D possibly TRBD1 on 5 matching bases. The CDR3 sequence is 15 residues long. Trimming shortened V by 6 bases and J by 6 bases, and 20 bases separated the two germline ends. CDR1 is SGHAT, CDR2 FQNNGV, per germline. The CDR3, as DNA: TGTGCCAGCAGGGGGGAGGGGAGGCTGTGGGCTGAAGCTTTCTTT. Its protein product is CASRGEGRLWAEAFF.

The chain links TRBV13 to TRBJ2-3; 9 bases fit TRBD2. CDR3 length: 20 amino acids. J was trimmed by 2 bases and V by 4 bases; bases with no gene match: 19. The germline gives CDR1 PRHDT, CDR2 FYEKMQ (reference sequence). The CDR3 bases are TGTGCCAGCAGCTCGCGTACGGAACAACCGCGGGAGGGCCCCACAGATACGCAGTATTTT. This translates into CASSSRTEQPREGPTDTQYF.

J is TRBJ1-2 and V is TRBV2; D perhaps matches TRBD1 (5 bases). The CDR3 contains 14 residues. The V and J ends lost 6 bases and 8 bases respectively, with 19 bases between them. Germline-derived CDR1 and CDR2 are SNHLY and FYNNEI. The DNA of the CDR3 is TGTGCCAGCAGGCGGACGGCGGGCCGGGGGGGCTACACCTTC. Translation gives CASRRTAGRGGYTF.

This clone was seen a single time. V is TRBV7-2 and J is TRBJ2-5, with D tentatively TRBD2 (6 bases). From germline, CDR1 is SGHTA and CDR2 FQGNSA. The V end was cut by 2 bases, the J end by 5 bases, with 12 bases between. This CDR3 region has 14 residues. CDR3 nucleotides: TGTGCCAGCAGCTTAATGGGGGGTGAGGAGACCCAGTACTTC. It translates to CASSLMGGEETQYF.

This chain links TRBV19 with TRBJ2-2; 7 bases are shared with TRBD2. The CDR3 is 15 amino acids. With V trimmed by 4 bases and J by 4 bases, 6 bases remained unmatched. From germline, CDR1 is LNHDA and CDR2 SQIVND (reference sequence). The CDR3 here is CASSTRTSPTGELFF. DNA for the CDR3: TGTGCCAGTAGTACACGGACTAGTCCCACCGGGGAGCTGTTTTTT.

The chain joins TRBV7-2 to TRBJ1-6; D unresolved. Germline V gene data show CDR1 as SGHTA and CDR2 as FQGNSA. V was shortened by 3 bases and J by 7 bases, with 16 bases between the two germline ends. The CDR3 runs 16 residues. The CDR3 DNA sequence: TGTGCCAGCAGCTTCCGGGAGGGTAGGTTAAATTCACCCCTCCACTTT. It specifies CASSFREGRLNSPLHF.

The CDR3: CASSPGLGQNNSPLHF. The DNA of the CDR3 is TGTGCCAGCTCACCCGGATTGGGACAAAATAATTCACCCCTCCACTTT. This chain links TRBV18 with TRBJ1-6; possibly TRBD1 for D (6 bases). Germline V CDR1 and CDR2: KGHSH, LQKENI. The CDR3 extends over 16 amino acids. V was shortened by 3 bases and J by 5 bases, with 14 bases between the two germline ends. The full variable domain, rest sourced from reference TRBV18 and TRBJ1-6, is NAGVMQNPRHLVRRRGQEARLRCSPMKGHSHVYWYRQLPEEGLKFMVYLQKENIIDESGMPKERFSAEFPKEGPSILRIQQVVRGDSAAYFCASSPGLGQNNSPLHFGNGTRLTVT.

The chain joins TRBV11-1 to TRBJ1-6; D unclear. The CDR3 covers 14 residues. Trimming pared 5 bases from V and 7 bases from J, leaving 12 bases between. Germline-derived CDR1 and CDR2 are SGHAT and FQDESV (reference sequence). The CDR3 coding sequence is TGTGCCAGCAGCGCCGGCGGCCGGAATTCACCCCTCCACTTT. Its protein is CASSAGGRNSPLHF.

This chain joins TRBV5-1 and TRBJ2-1, with TRBD2 identical over 9 bases. Germline trimming cut 2 bases from V and 3 bases from J; bases unmatched to any gene: 6. CDR3 length: 16 residues. Germline V gene lookup returns CDR1 SGHRS and CDR2 YFSETQ. DNA for the CDR3: TGCGCCAGCAGCTTAGGGGTTAGCGGGAGCTACAATGAGCAGTTCTTC. It translates to CASSLGVSGSYNEQFF.

This CDR3 is CASTGQGNTEAFF. The CDR3 coding sequence is TGTGCCAGCACCGGACAGGGAAACACTGAAGCTTTCTTT. V is TRBV6-6 and J is TRBJ1-1; 8 bases align to TRBD1. CDR3 length: 13 residues. CDR1 is MNHNY and CDR2 is SVGAGI in the germline V gene (reference sequence). The J segment lost 2 bases and the V segment lost 7 bases, leaving 3 bases of the junction unmatched.

This chain joins TRBV7-2 and TRBJ2-7, with D perhaps matching TRBD2 (5 bases). Trimming took off 2 bases at V and 0 bases at J, with 8 bases between the two ends. CDR1 and CDR2 from the germline V gene are SGHTA and FQGNSA. CDR3 length: 14 residues. This CDR3 reads CASSLWELSYEQYF. The DNA of the CDR3 is TGTGCCAGCAGCTTATGGGAGCTCTCCTACGAGCAGTACTTC.

The chain has TRBV30 and TRBJ1-3, with 7 positions matching TRBD1. V shed 1 base and J 6 bases; nucleotides not matched to a gene: 6. The germline V gene encodes CDR1 GTSNPN and CDR2 SVGIG (reference sequence). The CDR3 length is 14 residues. The CDR3 loop is CAWSAGTVINTIYF. Written as DNA, the CDR3 is TGTGCCTGGAGTGCCGGGACAGTAATAAACACCATATATTTT.

The rearrangement joins TRBV28 to TRBJ1-1; weak D call: TRBD1 (5 bases). The CDR3 contains 15 residues. V was shortened by 6 bases and J by 4 bases, with 18 bases between the two germline ends. CDR1 is MDHEN, CDR2 SYDVKM, per germline. In DNA form, the CDR3 reads TGTGCCAGCAGCCTTACCCAGGGTGGTAGCACTGAAGCTTTCTTT. It codes for CASSLTQGGSTEAFF.

J is TRBJ2-7 and V is TRBV5-6; TRBD1 matches 9 bases. This CDR3 has 13 amino acids. In germline, CDR1 is SGHDT, CDR2 YYEEEE. J lost 5 bases, V lost 4 bases, and 4 bases had no gene match. CDR3 sequence: CASSQDRGDEQYF. DNA for the CDR3: TGTGCCAGCAGCCAGGACAGGGGCGACGAGCAGTACTTC.

The rearrangement links TRBV7-9 to TRBJ2-3, with D possibly being TRBD2 (6 bases). Trimming took 4 bases from V and 3 from J, leaving 8 bases between them. The CDR3 runs to 13 residues. Germline CDR1 reads SEHNR; CDR2 reads FQNEAQ (reference sequence). The CDR3 sequence: CASSWSGTDTQYF. In nucleotides, the CDR3 is TGTGCCAGCAGCTGGAGCGGGACAGATACGCAGTATTTT.

The rearrangement joins TRBV10-3 to TRBJ1-4; 9 nucleotides align to TRBD1. The germline gives CDR1 ENHRY, CDR2 SYGVKD. The CDR3 is made up of 15 amino acids. Germline trimming cut 2 bases from V and 5 bases from J; bases unmatched to any gene: 3. CDR3 nucleotide sequence: TGTGCCATCAGTGAGGGCGGGACAGGGAATGAAAAACTGTTTTTT. This translates into CAISEGGTGNEKLFF.

The V call is TRBV10-3, the J call TRBJ2-1; no firm D call. There are 15 residues in the CDR3. V shed 2 bases and J shed 7 bases, with 15 bases lying between them. Germline lookup yields CDR1 ENHRY and CDR2 SYGVKD. The CDR3 DNA sequence: TGTGCCATCAGTGAGGACGTGGGCCGTCTAAATGAGCAGTTCTTC. Translation: CAISEDVGRLNEQFF.

The chain has TRBV2 and TRBJ1-1; 7 bases map to TRBD1. The CDR3 length is 14 residues. V shed 5 bases and J 4 bases; nucleotides not matched to a gene: 7. CDR1 is SNHLY and CDR2 is FYNNEI in the germline V gene. CDR3 DNA sequence: TGTGCCAGCAGTTGGCAGGGGGAACGCACTGAAGCTTTCTTT. Translating it yields CASSWQGERTEAFF.

This chain joins TRBV5-6 and TRBJ1-2, with a possible D match to TRBD1 (6 bases). Germline assignment: CDR1 SGHDT and CDR2 YYEEEE. CDR3 size: 15 residues. V lost 5 bases and J 8 bases, leaving 22 bases between the germline ends. The CDR3 loop reads CASRGNRDPLRGYTF. In DNA, the CDR3 is TGTGCCAGCAGAGGGAACAGGGATCCACTTAGGGGCTACACCTTC.

The count of this clone is one. CDR3 coding DNA: TGTGCCAGCAGTCTAAACAGGCTCGCTAATTCACCCCTCCACTTT. Its translation is CASSLNRLANSPLHF. The rearrangement uses TRBV27 and TRBJ1-6; a possible D gene is TRBD1 (5 bases). CDR3 length: 15 residues. V lost 5 bases and J 6 bases, leaving 14 bases between the germline ends. The germline gives CDR1 MNHEY, CDR2 SMNVEV (reference sequence).

V is TRBV7-9 and J is TRBJ2-1; TRBD2 matches 8 bases. Per the germline V gene, CDR1 is SEHNR and CDR2 is FQNEAQ (reference sequence). J lost 2 bases, V lost 5 bases, and 8 bases had no gene match. CDR3 size: 16 residues. CDR3 nucleotides: TGTGCCAGCAGCCCATCCGGGACTAGTCCCTACAATGAGCAGTTCTTC. Amino acids: CASSPSGTSPYNEQFF.

The V call is TRBV5-8, the J call TRBJ2-3; unclear D gene. This CDR3 contains 17 residues. CDR1 and CDR2 (germline): SGHTS, YDEGEE. Trimming took 0 bases from V and 1 from J, leaving 15 bases between them. The CDR3 region is CASSLGRSNEGTDTQYF. The CDR3 nucleotides are TGTGCCAGCAGCTTGGGAAGGTCTAACGAGGGCACAGATACGCAGTATTTT.

This chain connects TRBV5-1 to TRBJ1-3, with 8 bases matching TRBD1. With V trimmed by 3 bases and J by 4 bases, 6 bases remained unmatched. The germline V gene has CDR1 SGHRS and CDR2 YFSETQ. The length of the CDR3 is 15 residues. For the CDR3, the DNA is TGCGCCAGCAGCTCCCGGACAGGGACAGGAAACACCATATATTTT. Protein product: CASSSRTGTGNTIYF.

The chain uses TRBV5-6 and TRBJ1-1; TRBD1 might be the D (5 bases). There are 15 residues in the CDR3. With 4 bases removed from V and 4 bases from J, the gap between germline ends came to 17 bases. CDR1 and CDR2 from the germline V gene are SGHDT and YYEEEE. CDR3 DNA sequence: TGTGCCAGCAGCACCGTGGTGTGGGGGGGCACTGAAGCTTTCTTT. Amino acid sequence: CASSTVVWGGTEAFF. Looking up the rest from reference TRBV5-6 and TRBJ1-1 gives the full variable domain: DAGVTQSPTHLIKTRGQQVTLRCSPKSGHDTVSWYQQALGQGPQFIFQYYEEEERQRGNFPDRFSGHQFPNYSSELNVNALLLGDSALYLCASSTVVWGGTEAFFGQGTRLTVV.

V is TRBV27 and J is TRBJ2-7, with TRBD1 as a possible D gene (7 bases). Trimming shortened V by 5 bases and J by 4 bases, and 18 bases separated the two germline ends. The CDR3 runs to 15 residues. Looked up from germline, CDR1 is MNHEY and CDR2 is SMNVEV (reference sequence). CDR3 sequence reads: CASSPNSGGLYEQYF. The CDR3, as DNA: TGTGCCAGCAGTCCAAATTCAGGGGGGCTATACGAGCAGTACTTC.

V gene TRBV18 combines with J gene TRBJ1-2, with no clear D. Germline CDR1 is KGHSH and CDR2 is LQKENI. The CDR3 loop spans 14 amino acids. The germline V and J ends were trimmed by 2 bases and 4 bases, with 11 bases remaining between them. CDR3 sequence (DNA): TGTGCCAGCTCACCAACTGCACAGTTCTATGGCTACACCTTC. Amino acid sequence: CASSPTAQFYGYTF.

The V gene is TRBV19, the J gene TRBJ1-1; D might be TRBD1 (6 bases). From germline, CDR1 is LNHDA and CDR2 SQIVND (reference sequence). Trimming pared 3 bases from V and 1 base from J, leaving 9 bases between. There are 14 residues in the CDR3. The CDR3 nucleotides are TGTGCCAGTAGTATCACAGGGACGAACACTGAAGCTTTCTTT. Its translation is CASSITGTNTEAFF. The entire variable domain, with the rest obtained from reference TRBV19 and TRBJ1-1, is as follows: DGGITQSPKYLFRKEGQNVTLSCEQNLNHDAMYWYRQDPGQGLRLIYYSQIVNDFQKGDIAEGYSVSREKKESFPLTVTSAQKNPTAFYLCASSITGTNTEAFFGQGTRLTVV.